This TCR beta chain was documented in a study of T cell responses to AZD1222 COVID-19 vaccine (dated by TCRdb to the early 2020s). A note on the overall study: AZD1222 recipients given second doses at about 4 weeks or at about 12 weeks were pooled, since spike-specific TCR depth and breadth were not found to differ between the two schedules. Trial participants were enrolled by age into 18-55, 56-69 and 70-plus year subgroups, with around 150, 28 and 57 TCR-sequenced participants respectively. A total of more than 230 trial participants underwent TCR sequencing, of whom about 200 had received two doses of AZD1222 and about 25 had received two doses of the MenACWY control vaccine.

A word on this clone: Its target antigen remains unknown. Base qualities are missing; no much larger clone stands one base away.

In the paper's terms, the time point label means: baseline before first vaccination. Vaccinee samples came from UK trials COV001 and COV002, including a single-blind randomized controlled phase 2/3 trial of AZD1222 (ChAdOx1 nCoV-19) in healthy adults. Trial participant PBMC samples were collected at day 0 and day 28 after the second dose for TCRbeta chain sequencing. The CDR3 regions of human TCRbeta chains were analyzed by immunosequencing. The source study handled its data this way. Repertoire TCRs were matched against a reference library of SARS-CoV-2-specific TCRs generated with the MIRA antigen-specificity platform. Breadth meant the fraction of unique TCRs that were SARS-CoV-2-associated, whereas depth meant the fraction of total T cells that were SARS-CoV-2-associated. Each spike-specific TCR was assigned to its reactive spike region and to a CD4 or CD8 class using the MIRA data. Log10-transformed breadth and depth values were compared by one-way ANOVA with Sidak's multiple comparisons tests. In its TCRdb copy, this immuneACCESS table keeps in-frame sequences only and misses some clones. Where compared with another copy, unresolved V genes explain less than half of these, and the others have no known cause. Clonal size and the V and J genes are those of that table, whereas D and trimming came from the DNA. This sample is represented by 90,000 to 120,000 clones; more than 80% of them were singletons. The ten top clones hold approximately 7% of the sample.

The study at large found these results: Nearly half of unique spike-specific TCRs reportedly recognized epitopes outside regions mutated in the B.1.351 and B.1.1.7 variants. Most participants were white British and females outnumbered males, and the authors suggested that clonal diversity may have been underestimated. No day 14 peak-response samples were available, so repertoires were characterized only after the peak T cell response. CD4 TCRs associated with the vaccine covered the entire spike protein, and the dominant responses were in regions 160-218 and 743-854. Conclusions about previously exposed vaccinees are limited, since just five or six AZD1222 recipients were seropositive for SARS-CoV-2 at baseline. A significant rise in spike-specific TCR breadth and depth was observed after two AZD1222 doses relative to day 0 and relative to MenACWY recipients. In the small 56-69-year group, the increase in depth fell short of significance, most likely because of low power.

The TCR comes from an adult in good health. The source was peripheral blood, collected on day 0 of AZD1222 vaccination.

The bases read TGTGCCAGCAGCTTAGGGGACCCTCACTCTGGAAACACCATATATTTT. Translated, this is CASSLGDPHSGNTIYF. The chain was built from TRBV7-3 and TRBJ1-3, with TRBD1 perhaps the D gene, on 5 matching bases. The CDR3 runs 16 residues from the cysteine to the phenylalanine. Just CDR3 DNA is preserved here, 48 bases in frame from base 1. V was cut back by 2 bases and J by 0 bases, leaving a gap of 11 bases between them. Looking up the germline V gene yields CDR1 SGHTA and CDR2 FQGTGA.